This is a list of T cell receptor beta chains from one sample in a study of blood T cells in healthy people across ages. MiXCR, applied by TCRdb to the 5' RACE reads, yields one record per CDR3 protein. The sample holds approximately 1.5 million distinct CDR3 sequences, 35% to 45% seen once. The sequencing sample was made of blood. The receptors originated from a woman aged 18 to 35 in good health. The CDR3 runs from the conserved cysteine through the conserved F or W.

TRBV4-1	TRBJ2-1	CASSQTPGLFYNEQFF
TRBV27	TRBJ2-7	CASSSLRGRGQYF
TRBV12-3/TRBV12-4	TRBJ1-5	CASSLGRGSQPQHF
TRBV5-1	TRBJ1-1	CASSLQAMRNTEAFF
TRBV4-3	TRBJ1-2	CASSQDAPGHLGGYTF
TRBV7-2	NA	CASTSKRTSRGETQYF
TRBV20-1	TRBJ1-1	CSADDRGRGNTEAFF
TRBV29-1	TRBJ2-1	CSVPSGQNYNEQFF
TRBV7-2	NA	CASSLAGLPHNEQYF
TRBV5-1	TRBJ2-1	CASSPGTGGVGEQFF
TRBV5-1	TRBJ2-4	CASSLGTANIQYF
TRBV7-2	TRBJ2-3	CASSLVAGTDTQYF
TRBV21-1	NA	CGSSKIETPYEQYF
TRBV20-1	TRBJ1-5	CSARETGFGNQPQHF
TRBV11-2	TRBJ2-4	CASSPRGGQLAKNIQHF
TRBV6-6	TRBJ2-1	CASRGSAYEQFF
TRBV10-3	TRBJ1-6	CATTTGPNSPLHF
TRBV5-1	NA	CASSLASQRGGQETQYF
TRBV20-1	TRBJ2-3	CSASLTDTQYF
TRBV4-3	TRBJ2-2	CASSQVVYHASGGNGELFF
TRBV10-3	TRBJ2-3	CAISDRQFTDTQYF
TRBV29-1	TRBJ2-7	CSVEVWADSTDYEQYF
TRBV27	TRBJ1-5	CASRPTTGNQPQHF
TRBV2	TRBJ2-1	CASREPTYEQFF
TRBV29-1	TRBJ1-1	CSVVGQGNYTEAFF
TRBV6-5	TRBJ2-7	CASSYQMTYEQYF
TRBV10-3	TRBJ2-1	CAIGRSGGDYNEQFF
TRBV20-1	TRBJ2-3	CSAVGLRLDTQYF
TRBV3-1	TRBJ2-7	CASSQDGLFYEQYF
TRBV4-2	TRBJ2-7	CASSQEPSGRTSSYEQYF
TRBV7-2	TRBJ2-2	CASSFWTGKRTGELFF
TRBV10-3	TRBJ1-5	CATRDFTNQPQHF
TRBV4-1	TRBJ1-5	CASSQVGLHNQPQHF
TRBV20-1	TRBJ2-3	CSAHPSNPDTQYF
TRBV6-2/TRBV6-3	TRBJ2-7	CASIGTGTEGYEQYF
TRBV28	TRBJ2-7	CASSLRQGLRSYEQYF
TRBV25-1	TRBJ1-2	CASRTGDGGYTF
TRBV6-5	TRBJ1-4	CASSYSQGERKLFF
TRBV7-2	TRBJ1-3	CASSLNSVSGNTIYF
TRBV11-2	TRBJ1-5	CASSYQGNQPQHF
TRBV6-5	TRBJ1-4	CASSPDRGLEKLFF